The 27 T cell receptor beta chains listed next were all sequenced from one sample in a study of cytomegalovirus exposure and HLA in healthy donors. The repertoire was sequenced with immunoSEQ multiplex PCR; TCRdb's copy has only in-frame clones and lacks some. The sample records 120,000 or so clones, about nine tenths being singletons. Sequencing was performed on PBMCs. These TCRs come from a man aged 25-45 years in good health and CMV-seronegative.

V is TRBV9 and J is TRBJ2-7; 10 positions agree with TRBD2. The trim removed 0 bases at V and 3 bases at J, leaving 0 bases unmatched. This CDR3 contains 14 residues. From germline, CDR1 is SGDLS and CDR2 YYNGEE. In nucleotides, the CDR3 is TGTGCCAGCAGCGTAGGGACTAGCGGCTACGAGCAGTACTTC. It encodes CASSVGTSGYEQYF.

This clone was observed once. The chain is built from TRBV9 and TRBJ1-3, with D tentatively TRBD1 (6 bases). Deletions cut 3 bases from V and 3 bases from J, with 10 bases between. The CDR3 sequence is 14 residues long. CDR1 and CDR2 (germline): SGDLS, YYNGEE. This chain's CDR3 is CASSARQVGNTIYF. The CDR3 DNA follows: TGTGCCAGCAGCGCTAGACAGGTTGGAAACACCATATATTTT.

This sequence joins TRBV7-9 and TRBJ2-3; D not resolved. Germline V gene lookup returns CDR1 SEHNR and CDR2 FQNEAQ (reference sequence). This CDR3 spans 14 amino acids. V was clipped by 6 bases and J by 2 bases, with 12 bases between them. The CDR3 here is CASRTIAATDTQYF. CDR3 sequence (DNA): TGTGCCAGCAGGACAATTGCTGCCACAGATACGCAGTATTTT. Supplemented by reference TRBV7-9 and TRBJ2-3, the full variable domain reads DTGVSQNPRHKITKRGQNVTFRCDPISEHNRLYWYRQTLGQGPEFLTYFQNEAQLEKSRLLSDRFSAERPKGSFSTLEIQRTEQGDSAMYLCASRTIAATDTQYFGPGTRLTVL.

The rearrangement uses TRBV10-3 and TRBJ2-1, with a weak D call TRBD2 (5 bases). The CDR3 extends over 20 amino acids. Between the trimmed V and J ends, which lost 3 bases and 6 bases, there was a span of 30 bases. Germline values: CDR1 ENHRY, CDR2 SYGVKD. The CDR3 coding sequence is TGTGCCATCAGTGACCCAACCTCCCGAAGAGGGAGATTTAAGCTCAATGAGCAGTTCTTC. Translated, it gives CAISDPTSRRGRFKLNEQFF.

The J gene is TRBJ2-7, the V gene TRBV7-3; D might be TRBD2 (6 bases). Germline V CDR1 and CDR2: SGHTA, FQGTGA. Trimming removed 4 bases at V and 0 bases at J, with 10 bases between. The CDR3 runs to 14 residues. Here the CDR3 reads CASSSTSSSYEQYF. CDR3 DNA: TGTGCCAGCAGCTCCACTAGCAGCTCCTACGAGCAGTACTTC.

The V and J genes are TRBV6-6 and TRBJ1-5; D may be TRBD1 (6 bases). CDR3 length equals 15 residues. CDR1 is MNHNY and CDR2 is SVGAGI in the germline V gene (reference sequence). Between the trimmed V and J ends, which lost 6 bases and 4 bases, there was a span of 16 bases. CDR3 residues: CASRVTLTGNQPQHF. The CDR3 region has the DNA TGTGCCAGCAGAGTAACCCTCACAGGGAATCAGCCCCAGCATTTT.

The J gene is TRBJ2-5, the V gene TRBV13; D is possibly TRBD1 (5 bases). Trimming removed 5 bases at V and 2 bases at J, with 9 bases between. The CDR3 covers 13 residues. CDR1 is PRHDT, CDR2 FYEKMQ, per germline (reference sequence). CDR3 nucleotide sequence: TGTGCCAGCAGCACGGACATTCAAGAGACCCAGTACTTC. Its translation: CASSTDIQETQYF.

This clone was seen more than once but under ten times. The chain employs TRBV28 and TRBJ2-7, with D possibly matching TRBD1 (5 bases). The CDR3 is 10 residues long. CDR1 is MDHEN, CDR2 SYDVKM, per germline. The V end was cut by 5 bases, the J end by 8 bases, with 7 bases between. CDR3 nucleotides: TGTGCCAGCAGTCTGGACAAGCAGTACTTC. This translates into CASSLDKQYF. The complete variable domain, with remaining parts taken from reference TRBV28 and TRBJ2-7, reads DVKVTQSSRYLVKRTGEKVFLECVQDMDHENMFWYRQDPGLGLRLIYFSYDVKMKEKGDIPEGYSVSREKKERFSLILESASTNQTSMYLCASSLDKQYFGPGTRLTVT.

The chain is built from TRBV11-2 and TRBJ2-1; 8 bases are a match to TRBD1. J gave up 4 bases and V 5 bases, and 7 bases lay outside the gene matches. The germline V gene encodes CDR1 SGHAT and CDR2 FQNNGV. This CDR3 is 15 amino acids long. CDR3 bases: TGTGCCAGCAGCCCGGACAGGGTCGAGTACAATGAGCAGTTCTTC. It codes for CASSPDRVEYNEQFF. The complete variable domain, with remaining parts taken from reference TRBV11-2 and TRBJ2-1, reads EAGVAQSPRYKIIEKRQSVAFWCNPISGHATLYWYQQILGQGPKLLIQFQNNGVVDDSQLPKDRFSAERLKGVDSTLKIQPAKLEDSAVYLCASSPDRVEYNEQFFGPGTRLTVL.

J is TRBJ2-4 and V is TRBV5-5, with 8 bases identical to TRBD1. Trimming at V came to 4 bases and at J to 2 bases, leaving 2 bases not matched to a gene. The CDR3 has 14 amino acids. Per germline, CDR1 SGHKS and CDR2 YYEKEE (reference sequence). CDR3 residues: CASSGQGTKNIQYF. In DNA form, the CDR3 reads TGTGCCAGCAGCGGACAGGGAACCAAAAACATTCAGTACTTC.

The chain is built from TRBV6-6 and TRBJ1-1; D is possibly TRBD1 (5 bases). From germline, CDR1 is MNHNY and CDR2 SVGAGI (reference sequence). V lost 6 bases to trimming and J lost 0 bases, with 17 bases between them. The CDR3 sequence is 16 residues long. In DNA, the CDR3 is TGTGCCAGCAGGCCCATGGATGGGGGGGTGAACACTGAAGCTTTCTTT. This gives the protein CASRPMDGGVNTEAFF.

The chain carries TRBV7-9 and TRBJ2-7; 8 bases fit TRBD1. J was trimmed by 6 bases and V by 4 bases; bases with no gene match: 5. Germline-derived CDR1 and CDR2 are SEHNR and FQNEAQ (reference sequence). This CDR3 spans 13 amino acids. DNA of the CDR3: TGTGCCAGCAGCTCACCCGGGACAGGCGAGCAGTACTTC. Protein: CASSSPGTGEQYF.

Here the CDR3 DNA reads TGTGCCTGGAGAGTCGGGGGGCTCCAAGAGACCCAGTACTTC. Translation: CAWRVGGLQETQYF. J is TRBJ2-5 and V is TRBV30, with TRBD2 as a possible D gene (7 bases). Per germline, CDR1 GTSNPN and CDR2 SVGIG (reference sequence). Trimming pared 3 bases from V and 1 base from J, leaving 12 bases between. CDR3 length: 14 amino acids.

This chain uses TRBV9 with TRBJ2-1; 14 positions agree with TRBD2. Trimming removed 0 bases from V and 1 base from J; junction bases left unmatched: 12. The CDR3 has 21 residues. Germline V gene data show CDR1 as SGDLS and CDR2 as YYNGEE. The CDR3 DNA is TGTGCCAGCAGCGTAGTAGGGACTAGCGGGAGAAGGGGCAGATCCTACAATGAGCAGTTCTTC. Encoded protein: CASSVVGTSGRRGRSYNEQFF.

This sequence joins TRBV9 and TRBJ1-2, with D perhaps matching TRBD1 (6 bases). V lost 0 bases to trimming and J lost 7 bases, with 16 bases between them. This CDR3 contains 15 residues. Looked up from germline, CDR1 is SGDLS and CDR2 is YYNGEE. The CDR3 here is CASSVADAGAVGYTF. The CDR3 DNA is TGTGCCAGCAGCGTAGCTGATGCAGGGGCGGTTGGCTACACCTTC.

The chain is built from TRBV5-6 and TRBJ2-2; a weak D match, TRBD2 (6 bases). V gave up 4 bases and J gave up 4 bases, with 14 bases separating them. This CDR3 spans 15 amino acids. Germline-derived CDR1 and CDR2 are SGHDT and YYEEEE. The CDR3 loop is CASSVDTGGTGELFF. For the CDR3, the DNA is TGTGCCAGCAGCGTGGACACCGGGGGCACCGGGGAGCTGTTTTTT.

The J gene is TRBJ2-3, the V gene TRBV7-3; 8 positions agree with TRBD1. There are 15 residues in the CDR3. CDR1 is SGHTA and CDR2 is FQGTGA in the germline V gene. V was clipped by 1 base and J by 4 bases; unmatched bases: 4. The CDR3 DNA sequence: TGTGCCAGCAGCTTAAGGACAGGGCGCTCAGATACGCAGTATTTT. This encodes CASSLRTGRSDTQYF.

This rearrangement joins TRBV2 to TRBJ2-5; 8 nucleotides line up with TRBD2. In germline, CDR1 is SNHLY, CDR2 FYNNEI. The V segment lost 6 bases and the J segment 5 bases; nucleotides outside the gene matches: 14. The CDR3 contains 16 residues. In DNA form, the CDR3 reads TGTGCCAGCAGATTCGGACTAGCCGGGATTCGGGAGACCCAGTACTTC. This translates into CASRFGLAGIRETQYF.

This clone was seen a few times. The chain has TRBV4-2 and TRBJ2-7, with 11 bases matching TRBD2. From germline, CDR1 is LGHNA and CDR2 YNFKEQ. This CDR3 is 16 amino acids long. V lost 5 bases to trimming and J lost 0 bases; unmatched junction nucleotides: 6. CDR3 protein: CASSSKTSGDSYEQYF. The CDR3 bases are TGTGCCAGCAGCTCGAAGACTAGCGGGGACTCCTACGAGCAGTACTTC.

This clone was observed a single time. The rearrangement uses TRBV11-2 and TRBJ1-2, with 10 bases fitting TRBD1. V lost 5 bases and J lost 5; bases outside the gene matches: 2. CDR1 is SGHAT and CDR2 is FQNNGV in the germline V gene. The CDR3 covers 13 residues. The CDR3 region is CASSQGQGYGYTF. The CDR3 DNA reads as TGTGCCAGCAGCCAGGGACAGGGGTATGGCTACACCTTC.

This chain connects TRBV2 to TRBJ2-1; maybe TRBD2 (6 bases). In germline, CDR1 is SNHLY, CDR2 FYNNEI. The CDR3 runs 17 residues. V lost 1 base and J lost 1, with 14 bases in between. CDR3 in amino acids: CASSEGGLALSYNEQFF. In DNA, the CDR3 is TGTGCCAGCAGTGAAGGGGGCCTAGCGCTGTCCTACAATGAGCAGTTCTTC.

The gene calls are TRBV27 and TRBJ2-1, with 9 bases aligning to TRBD1. V gave up 3 bases and J gave up 8 bases; unmatched junction bases: 2. This CDR3 region has 13 residues. CDR1 MNHEY and CDR2 SMNVEV come from the germline V gene (reference sequence). The CDR3, as DNA: TGTGCCAGCAGTTTTAGACAGGGGGATGAGCAGTTCTTC. It codes for CASSFRQGDEQFF.

The chain has TRBV4-2 and TRBJ1-2, with D perhaps TRBD1 (6 bases). Trimming shortened V by 2 bases and J by 3 bases, and 13 bases separated the two germline ends. CDR1 LGHNA and CDR2 YNFKEQ come from the germline V gene. The CDR3 loop spans 15 amino acids. DNA of the CDR3: TGTGCCAGCAGCCAAACAATGGACAGTTACTATGGCTACACCTTC. It yields the protein CASSQTMDSYYGYTF.

The chain is built from TRBV6-1 and TRBJ1-2, with TRBD1 identical over 10 bases. The germline V gene encodes CDR1 MNHNS and CDR2 SASEGT. The CDR3 sequence is 14 residues long. The junction had 0 bases not matched to a gene; V was cut back by 1 base and J by 4 bases. CDR3 loop: CASSEGTGGYGYTF. The CDR3 DNA is TGTGCCAGCAGTGAAGGGACAGGGGGCTATGGCTACACCTTC.

The chain has TRBV5-1 and TRBJ2-3; tentative D call: TRBD2 (6 bases). CDR1 is SGHRS, CDR2 YFSETQ, per germline. The V end was cut by 0 bases, the J end by 3 bases, with 20 bases between. This CDR3 contains 18 residues. In DNA, the CDR3 is TGCGCCAGCAGCTTGGGTAGCGGTGGGGAGACACATACAGATACGCAGTATTTT. Amino acid sequence: CASSLGSGGETHTDTQYF.

The rearrangement joins TRBV5-1 to TRBJ1-1, with D possibly matching TRBD1 (5 bases). Trimming removed 2 bases at V and 0 bases at J, with 11 bases between. This CDR3 contains 15 residues. CDR1 is SGHRS, CDR2 YFSETQ, per germline. The CDR3 sequence: CASSLRTNLNTEAFF. The CDR3 nucleotides read TGCGCCAGCAGCTTACGGACAAACCTGAACACTGAAGCTTTCTTT.

This chain joins TRBV4-1 and TRBJ2-1; 10 bases are shared with TRBD2. The V and J ends lost 0 bases and 8 bases, in that order; junction bases with no gene match: 16. CDR3 length: 19 amino acids. CDR1 is MGHRA, CDR2 YSYEKL, per germline. The CDR3 is CASSQDGLRLSGRAYEQFF. The CDR3 DNA reads TGCGCCAGCAGCCAAGATGGGCTTCGGCTGAGCGGGAGGGCCTATGAGCAGTTCTTC.